This is a list of T cell receptor beta chains from one sample in a study of T cell repertoires in aging, cancer and after chemotherapy. TCRdb recomputed calls from the multiplex PCR reads with MiXCR, one row per CDR3 protein. Altogether around 13,000 distinct CDR3 sequences are present, roughly a third being singletons, with the ten largest covering just over 6.5%. Sequenced input: blood. The receptors shown here come from a human donor in good health. The donor label of this sample is uncertain. CDR3s include the opening cysteine and the closing phenylalanine or tryptophan. D genes are given only for firm matches. Clone sizes are given selectively: once, few, many, or a class where the clone is expanded.

j_call: TRBJ1-6; clone_size: NA; d_call: TRBD1; v_call: TRBV11-3; cdr3_aa: CASSLGRTGLNSPLHF; cdr3_nt: TGTGCCAGCAGCTTAGGGAGGACAGGACTAAATTCACCCCTCCACTTT
j_call: TRBJ2-1; clone_size: few; d_call: TRBD1; v_call: TRBV6-4; cdr3_aa: CASSPGTGGYNEQFF; cdr3_nt: TGTGCCAGCAGCCCCGGGACAGGGGGCTACAATGAGCAGTTCTTC
j_call: TRBJ1-5; clone_size: NA; d_call: NA; v_call: TRBV28; cdr3_aa: CASSPRSNSNQPQHF; cdr3_nt: TGTGCCAGCAGTCCGAGATCCAATAGCAATCAGCCCCAGCATTTT
j_call: TRBJ2-7; clone_size: NA; d_call: NA; v_call: TRBV15; cdr3_aa: CATSSFRGGYEQYF; cdr3_nt: TGTGCCACCAGCAGCTTTCGAGGGGGCTACGAGCAGTACTTC
j_call: TRBJ2-1; clone_size: NA; d_call: NA; v_call: TRBV18; cdr3_aa: CASSRWENEQFF; cdr3_nt: TGTGCCAGCTCACGGTGGGAAAATGAGCAGTTCTTC
j_call: TRBJ2-7; clone_size: few; d_call: NA; v_call: TRBV7-2; cdr3_aa: CASSLKVSQTYEQYF; cdr3_nt: TGTGCCAGCAGCTTAAAAGTGAGCCAAACCTACGAGCAGTACTTC
j_call: TRBJ1-2; clone_size: medium-sized; d_call: NA; v_call: TRBV29-1; cdr3_aa: CSADSLLYGYTF; cdr3_nt: TGCAGCGCGGACAGCCTTCTCTATGGCTACACCTTC
j_call: TRBJ1-2; clone_size: NA; d_call: NA; v_call: TRBV19; cdr3_aa: CASSAGRRRYGYTF; cdr3_nt: TGTGCCAGTAGTGCCGGACGGCGACGGTATGGCTACACCTTC
j_call: TRBJ1-6; clone_size: NA; d_call: TRBD1; v_call: TRBV6-2/TRBV6-3; cdr3_aa: CASSGTGNPSSNSPLHF; cdr3_nt: TGTGCCAGCAGCGGGACAGGGAATCCCTCTTCTAATTCACCCCTCCACTTT
j_call: TRBJ1-1; clone_size: few; d_call: TRBD1; v_call: TRBV12-3/TRBV12-4; cdr3_aa: CASRGQLNTEAFF; cdr3_nt: TGTGCCAGCAGGGGACAGCTGAACACTGAAGCTTTCTTT
j_call: TRBJ1-1; clone_size: medium-sized; d_call: NA; v_call: TRBV5-5; cdr3_aa: CASSLDVSNTEAFF; cdr3_nt: TGTGCCAGCAGCTTGGACGTATCGAACACTGAAGCTTTCTTT
j_call: TRBJ1-4; clone_size: few; d_call: NA; v_call: TRBV27; cdr3_aa: CASSSNSRGEKLFF; cdr3_nt: TGTGCCAGCAGTTCAAACAGCAGGGGTGAAAAACTGTTTTTT
j_call: TRBJ2-3; clone_size: NA; d_call: TRBD2; v_call: TRBV5-6; cdr3_aa: CASNPTSGGANTQYF; cdr3_nt: TGTGCCAGCAACCCGACTAGCGGGGGGGCCAATACGCAGTATTTT
j_call: TRBJ1-3; clone_size: NA; d_call: NA; v_call: TRBV12-3/TRBV12-4; cdr3_aa: CASTKATGRNTIYF; cdr3_nt: TGTGCCAGCACCAAAGCCACTGGGCGAAACACCATATATTTT
j_call: TRBJ1-2; clone_size: NA; d_call: NA; v_call: TRBV10-3; cdr3_aa: CAIIKGLDLRQYGYTF; cdr3_nt: TGTGCCATCATCAAAGGGCTCGACCTCAGACAGTATGGCTACACCTTC